This passage covers 5 T cell receptor beta chains from one sample sequenced in a study of blood T cell repertoires in COVID-19. Using immunoSEQ multiplex PCR, the repertoire was profiled, and TCRdb retains in-frame clones only, with some absent. The repertoire holds 250,000 to 350,000 clones, 70% to 90% seen once, with roughly 4% in the top ten. Sequencing was done on a sample of PBMCs or T cells enriched from blood (not recorded which). The origin of the receptors is a woman between 25 and 40 years old who had recovered from COVID-19.

The chain links TRBV28 to TRBJ1-1, with a possible D match to TRBD1 (5 bases). V lost 6 bases and J 4 bases, leaving 18 bases between the germline ends. Germline CDR1 is MDHEN and CDR2 is SYDVKM. CDR3 size: 15 residues. The CDR3 region has the DNA TGTGCCAGCAGCCCACTTCCTAGGGGAGGCACTGAAGCTTTCTTT. Translating gives CASSPLPRGGTEAFF.

V usage is TRBV2 and J usage is TRBJ1-4; 7 bases are shared with TRBD1. The trim removed 4 bases at V and 3 bases at J, leaving 5 bases unmatched. The CDR3 is made up of 15 amino acids. CDR1 and CDR2 from the germline V gene are SNHLY and FYNNEI. CDR3 region: CASSASGTANEKLFF. The CDR3 bases are TGTGCCAGCAGTGCTTCCGGGACAGCTAATGAAAAACTGTTTTTT. The full variable domain, completed using reference TRBV2 and TRBJ1-4, is EPEVTQTPSHQVTQMGQEVILRCVPISNHLYFYWYRQILGQKVEFLVSFYNNEISEKSEIFDDQFSVERPDGSNFTLKIRSTKLEDSAMYFCASSASGTANEKLFFGSGTQLSVL.

V gene TRBV6-5 combines with J gene TRBJ1-6; 8 bases agree with TRBD1. Per germline, CDR1 MNHEY and CDR2 SVGAGI. V shed 4 bases and J 9 bases; nucleotides not matched to a gene: 8. The CDR3 covers 15 residues. CDR3 coding DNA: TGTGCCAGCAGTTCTTCCCCGACAGGGGTTTCACCCCTCCACTTT. Translating gives CASSSSPTGVSPLHF.

The rearrangement links TRBV29-1 to TRBJ2-7; D is perhaps TRBD1 (5 bases). This CDR3 is built from 16 residues. The germline gives CDR1 SQVTM, CDR2 ANQGSEA. V lost 4 bases and J 3 bases, leaving 22 bases between the germline ends. CDR3 sequence (DNA): TGCAGCGTTGTCAGGGATAAACCGGGCCAAATCTACGAGCAGTACTTC. Protein sequence: CSVVRDKPGQIYEQYF.

The chain joins TRBV28 to TRBJ1-1; perhaps TRBD1 as D (6 bases). The CDR3 totals 13 residues. The ends were cut back, 4 bases at V and 5 bases at J, with 11 bases in the middle. Germline CDR1 and CDR2: MDHEN and SYDVKM. The CDR3 sequence: CASSSLQGTEAFF. CDR3 sequence (DNA): TGTGCCAGCAGTTCCCTTCAGGGGACTGAAGCTTTCTTT. Variable domain in full (rest from reference TRBV28 and TRBJ1-1): DVKVTQSSRYLVKRTGEKVFLECVQDMDHENMFWYRQDPGLGLRLIYFSYDVKMKEKGDIPEGYSVSREKKERFSLILESASTNQTSMYLCASSSLQGTEAFFGQGTRLTVV.